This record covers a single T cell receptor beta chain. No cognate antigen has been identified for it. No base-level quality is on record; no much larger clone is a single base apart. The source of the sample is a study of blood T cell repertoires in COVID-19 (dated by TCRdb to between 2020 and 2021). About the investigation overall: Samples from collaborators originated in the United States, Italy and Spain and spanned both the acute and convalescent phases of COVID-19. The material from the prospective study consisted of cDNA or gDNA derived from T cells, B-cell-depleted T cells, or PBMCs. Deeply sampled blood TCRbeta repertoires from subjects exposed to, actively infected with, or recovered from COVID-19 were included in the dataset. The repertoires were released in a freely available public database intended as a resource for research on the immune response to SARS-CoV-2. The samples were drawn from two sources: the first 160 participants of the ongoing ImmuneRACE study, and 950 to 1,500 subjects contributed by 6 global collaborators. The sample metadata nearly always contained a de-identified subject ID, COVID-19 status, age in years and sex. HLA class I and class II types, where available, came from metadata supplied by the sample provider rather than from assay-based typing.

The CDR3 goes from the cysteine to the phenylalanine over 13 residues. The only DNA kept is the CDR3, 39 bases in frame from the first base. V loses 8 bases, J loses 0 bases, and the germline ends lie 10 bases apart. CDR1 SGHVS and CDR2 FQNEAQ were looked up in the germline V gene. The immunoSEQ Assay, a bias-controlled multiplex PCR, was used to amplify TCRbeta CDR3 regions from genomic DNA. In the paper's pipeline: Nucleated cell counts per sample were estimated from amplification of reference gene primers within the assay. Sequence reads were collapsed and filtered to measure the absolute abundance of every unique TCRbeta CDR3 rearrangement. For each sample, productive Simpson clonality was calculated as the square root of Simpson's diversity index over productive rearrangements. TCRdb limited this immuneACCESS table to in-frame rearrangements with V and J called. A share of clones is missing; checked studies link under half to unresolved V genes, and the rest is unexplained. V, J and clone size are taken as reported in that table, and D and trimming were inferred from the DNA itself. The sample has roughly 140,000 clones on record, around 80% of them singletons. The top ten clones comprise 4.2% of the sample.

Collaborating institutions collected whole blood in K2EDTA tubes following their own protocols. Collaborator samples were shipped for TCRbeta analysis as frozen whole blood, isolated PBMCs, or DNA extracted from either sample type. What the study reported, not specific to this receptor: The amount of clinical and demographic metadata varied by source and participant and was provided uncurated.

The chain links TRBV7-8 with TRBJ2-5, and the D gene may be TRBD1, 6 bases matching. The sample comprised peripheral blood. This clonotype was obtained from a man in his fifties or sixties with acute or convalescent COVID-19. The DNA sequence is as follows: TGTGCCAGCGGGGGCTCGTACCAAGAGACCCAGTACTTC. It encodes CASGGSYQETQYF.